This T cell receptor (beta chain) was obtained from a study of blood T cell repertoires in COVID-19. About the study: The samples span acute and convalescent COVID-19 from the United States, Italy and Spain.

CDR3 size: 16 residues. V was shortened by 0 bases and J by 0 bases, with 11 bases between the two germline ends. Germline loops: CDR1 GTSNPN, CDR2 SVGIG (reference sequence). In the original processing: From reference gene primer amplification, estimates of nucleated cell counts were derived. Assay: immunoSEQ multiplex PCR; the TCRdb copy retains only in-frame clones and omits some. V and J calls and clone size are those listed in that table; D and trimming were worked out from the DNA. The profile shows 300,000 to 450,000 clones, roughly 86% of them singletons. This clone is a singleton in its sample.

Sequencing used peripheral blood. The chain is built from TRBV30 and TRBJ2-2; TRBD1 might be the D (6 bases). This receptor was identified in a human donor in a cohort sampled during active COVID-19. CDR3 loop: CAWSVLGTTNTGELFF. The CDR3 nucleotides read TGTGCCTGGAGTGTACTAGGGACAACGAACACCGGGGAGCTGTTTTTT. Full variable domain (outside the CDR3, taken from reference TRBV30 and TRBJ2-2): SQTIHQWPATLVQPVGSPLSLECTVEGTSNPNLYWYRQAAGRGLQLLFYSVGIGQISSEVPQNLSASRPQDRQFILSSKKLLLSDSGFYLCAWSVLGTTNTGELFFGEGSRLTVL.